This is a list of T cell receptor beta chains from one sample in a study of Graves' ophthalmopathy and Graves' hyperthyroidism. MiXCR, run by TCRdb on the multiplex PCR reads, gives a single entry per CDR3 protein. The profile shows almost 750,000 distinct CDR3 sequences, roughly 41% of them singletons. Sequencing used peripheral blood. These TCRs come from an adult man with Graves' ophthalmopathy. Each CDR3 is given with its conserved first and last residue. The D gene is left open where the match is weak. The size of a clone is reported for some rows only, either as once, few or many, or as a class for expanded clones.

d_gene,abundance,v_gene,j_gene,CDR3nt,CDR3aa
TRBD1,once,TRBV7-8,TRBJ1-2,TGTGCCAGCAGCCAGGGGGAGGCTCGGGACTATGGCTACACCTTC,CASSQGEARDYGYTF
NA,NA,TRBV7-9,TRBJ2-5,TGTGCCAGCAGCTTAGGGAAGGGTTTCCAAGAGACCCAGTACTTC,CASSLGKGFQETQYF
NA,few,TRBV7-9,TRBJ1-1,TGTGCCAGCAGCTTAATTCCTCACACTGAAGCTTTCTTT,CASSLIPHTEAFF
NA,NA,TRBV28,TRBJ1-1,TGTGCCAGCAGCCACGCCGGTCAGGGATCAGCTGAAGCTTTCTTT,CASSHAGQGSAEAFF
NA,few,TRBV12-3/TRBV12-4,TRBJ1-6,TGTGCCAGCAGACTACACGTTAGGAATTCACCCCTCCACTTT,CASRLHVRNSPLHF
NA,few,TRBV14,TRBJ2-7,TGTGCCAGCAGCCAAGTTGTCTACGAGCAGTACTTC,CASSQVVYEQYF
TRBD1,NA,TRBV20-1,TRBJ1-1,TGCAGTGCTGGACAGGTTGAAGCTTTCTTT,CSAGQVEAFF
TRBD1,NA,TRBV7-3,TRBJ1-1,TGTGCCAGCAGCTTAAGGGTGGGACAGCGAAACACTGAAGCTTTCTTT,CASSLRVGQRNTEAFF
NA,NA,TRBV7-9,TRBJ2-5,TGTGCCAGCAGTTGGGGTGGCCAGCCCCAGTACTTC,CASSWGGQPQYF
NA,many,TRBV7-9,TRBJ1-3,TGTGCCAGCAGCTTAGCGGGAGGGCGAGGAAACACCATATATTTT,CASSLAGGRGNTIYF
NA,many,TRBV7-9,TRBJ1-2,TGTGCCAGCAGCATAGCTAACTATGGCTACACCTTC,CASSIANYGYTF
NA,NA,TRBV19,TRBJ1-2,TGTGCCAGTAGTATAGATGGGGGGCTGGACTATGGCTACACCTTC,CASSIDGGLDYGYTF
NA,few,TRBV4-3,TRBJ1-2,TGCGCCAGCAGCCGCCTGCCCAGGGTCTTTGCTAATGGCTACACCTTC,CASSRLPRVFANGYTF
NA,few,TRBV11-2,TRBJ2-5,TGTGCCAGCAGCCTAAGGCCCCCCTCAGAGGTTATAGAGACCCAGTACTTC,CASSLRPPSEVIETQYF
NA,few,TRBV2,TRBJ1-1,TGTGCCAGCAGCACAACAGGGTTTACTGAAGCTTTCTTT,CASSTTGFTEAFF
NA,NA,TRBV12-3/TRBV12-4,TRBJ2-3,TGTGCTAGTGGCCGGGACTCCCACCAGCAGTATTTT,CASGRDSHQQYF
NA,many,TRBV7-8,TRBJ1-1,TGTGCCAGCAGCTCCCGCGTTCGGGGGGTAAACACTGAAGCTTTCTTT,CASSSRVRGVNTEAFF
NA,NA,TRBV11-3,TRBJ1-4,TGTGCCAGCAGCGGAGACATACCAACTAATGAAAAACTGTTTTTT,CASSGDIPTNEKLFF
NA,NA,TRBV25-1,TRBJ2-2,TGTGCCAGCTTAGGATTGGCGCCCGGGGAGCTGTTTTTT,CASLGLAPGELFF
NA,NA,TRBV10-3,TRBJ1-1,TGTGCCAGCAGCCAAGATTGGGGCCCCACTGAAGCTTTCTTT,CASSQDWGPTEAFF
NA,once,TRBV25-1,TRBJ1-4,TGTGCCAGCAGTATCTCCGTCACAACTAATGAAAAACTGTTTTTT,CASSISVTTNEKLFF
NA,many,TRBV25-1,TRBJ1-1,TGTGCCAGCAGTGGCAGCCTGAACACTGAAGCTTTCTTT,CASSGSLNTEAFF
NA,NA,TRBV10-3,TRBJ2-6,TGTGCCAGCAGGGAATACCGGGGCGATCAGTTCTCTGGGGCCAACGTCCTGACTTTC,CASREYRGDQFSGANVLTF
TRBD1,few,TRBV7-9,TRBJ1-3,TGTGCCAGCAGCGGCCCGACAGGGGGCATTAAGAAAAACACCATATATTTT,CASSGPTGGIKKNTIYF
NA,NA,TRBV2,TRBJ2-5,TGTGCCAGCAGGATAGGGCAAGAGACCCAGTACTTC,CASRIGQETQYF
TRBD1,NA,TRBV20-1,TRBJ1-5,TGCAGTGCGTGGGACAGCGGACAGCCCCAGCATTTT,CSAWDSGQPQHF
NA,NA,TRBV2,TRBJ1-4,TGTGCCAGCAGTCCCGGACAGCCAGGGCATGAAAAACTGTTTTTT,CASSPGQPGHEKLFF
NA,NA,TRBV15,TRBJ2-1,TGTGCCACCAGCAGACGTACTGTCGGGGTTAATGGGCAGTTCTTC,CATSRRTVGVNGQFF
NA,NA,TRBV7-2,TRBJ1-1,TGTGCCAGCAGCCCCGATGGGTGGGGCAAAGCTTTCTTT,CASSPDGWGKAFF
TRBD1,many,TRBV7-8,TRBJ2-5,TGTGCCAGCAGCTTGTGGACAGGGGTAGAGACCCAGTACTTC,CASSLWTGVETQYF
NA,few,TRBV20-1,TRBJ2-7,TGCAGTGCTAGAATCCGATCAGGGCCATCCTACGAGCAGTACTTC,CSARIRSGPSYEQYF
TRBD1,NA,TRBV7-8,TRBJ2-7,TGTGCCAGCAGCTTAAAGGACAGGGGGCGAGAGCAGTACTTC,CASSLKDRGREQYF
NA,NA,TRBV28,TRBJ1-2,TGTGTCAGTGGTGTATCGGGCAGCCCAGATGGCTACACCTTC,CVSGVSGSPDGYTF
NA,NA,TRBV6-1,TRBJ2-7,TGTGCCAGCAGTGGTGTATTATCGGCCGAGCAGTACTTC,CASSGVLSAEQYF
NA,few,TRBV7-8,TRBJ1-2,TGTGCCAGCAGCTTAGTTGTCGCCCTCTATGGCTACACCTTC,CASSLVVALYGYTF
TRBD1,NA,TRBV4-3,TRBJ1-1,TGCGCCAGCAGCCACGGGACAGAAAACACTGAAGCTTTCTTT,CASSHGTENTEAFF
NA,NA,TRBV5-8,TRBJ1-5,TGTGCCAGCAGCTCAAACGCAGGGAATCAGCCCCAGCATTTT,CASSSNAGNQPQHF
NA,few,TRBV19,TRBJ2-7,TGTGCCAGTAGTGTCCTACACAGGGTTGATTTCTACGAGCAGTACTTC,CASSVLHRVDFYEQYF
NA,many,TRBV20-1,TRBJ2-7,TGCAGTGCTAGCCTTGACTACGAGCAGTACTTC,CSASLDYEQYF
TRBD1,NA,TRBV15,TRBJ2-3,TGTGCCACCAGCACCACCTTGACAGGGGCGAGCACAGATACGCAGTATTTT,CATSTTLTGASTDTQYF
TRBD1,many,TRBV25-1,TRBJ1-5,TGTGCCAGCGGGACAGGGCAGCCCCAGCATTTT,CASGTGQPQHF
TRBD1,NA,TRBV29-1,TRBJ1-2,TGCAGCGTAAAAGGACAGGGGCACGGCTACACCTTC,CSVKGQGHGYTF
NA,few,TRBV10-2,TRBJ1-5,TGTGCCAGCAGTCCCGACGGGGAAGCTAGCAATCAGCCCCAGCATTTT,CASSPDGEASNQPQHF
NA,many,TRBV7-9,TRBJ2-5,TGTGCCAGCAGCTTAGTGAACGGGGAGACCCAGTACTTC,CASSLVNGETQYF
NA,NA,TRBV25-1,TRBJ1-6,TGTGCCAGCAGTGCTACACAGGGCTCCTATAATTCACCCCTCCACTTT,CASSATQGSYNSPLHF
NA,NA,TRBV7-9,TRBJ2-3,TGTGCCAGCAGCTTAGACCCGAGCACAGATACGCAGTATTTT,CASSLDPSTDTQYF
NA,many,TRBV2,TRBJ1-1,TGTGCCAGCAGTGAAGCGAACATGAACACTGAAGCTTTCTTT,CASSEANMNTEAFF
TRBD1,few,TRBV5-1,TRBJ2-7,TGTGCCAGCAGCTTAGGGGCGACAGGGAAGCAACGCGAGCAGTACTTC,CASSLGATGKQREQYF
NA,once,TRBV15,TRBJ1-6,TGTGCCACCAGCAGAGTGGCAGCCCCTAATTCACCCCTCCACTTT,CATSRVAAPNSPLHF
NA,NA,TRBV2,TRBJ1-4,TGTGCCAGCAGTGAATGGGATTACGAGCAGTCCGGGAGACAGGAGACGTTT,CASSEWDYEQSGRQETF
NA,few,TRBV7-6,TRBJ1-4,TGTGCCAGCAGCCTTACAACAGGCTTTCGTGAAAAACTGTTTTTT,CASSLTTGFREKLFF
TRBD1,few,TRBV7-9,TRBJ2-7,TGTGCCAGCAGCTTAGTGGGACAGGGAGCCTCCTACGAGCAGTACTTC,CASSLVGQGASYEQYF